What follows are 29 T cell receptor beta chains derived from one specimen sequenced in a study of identical twins. TCRdb ran MiXCR on the 5' RACE reads and lists one entry per CDR3 protein. The data show approximately 300,000 distinct CDR3 sequences, over 8.5% seen once. The sample was also linked to a second study, of yellow fever vaccine responses in identical twins.

Sequenced: CD8+ T cells sorted from blood. The source is a woman aged 18-30 years in good health.

This clonotype was detected a few times. This rearrangement joins TRBV29-1 to TRBJ2-4; 12 positions match TRBD1. Unmatched junction bases numbered 11, after V lost 7 bases and J lost 16 bases. This CDR3 spans 12 amino acids. Germline loops: CDR1 SQVTM, CDR2 ANQGSEA. This CDR3 is CSALGTGGAGYF. The CDR3 DNA reads TGCAGCGCTCTAGGGACAGGGGGCGCTGGATACTTC.

This clonotype has ten or more counts. The CDR3 nucleotides read TGTGCCAGCAGCTACGGGACAGGTCGTTACCGTTACGGAGTCACCATATATTTT. It is translated as CASSYGTGRYRYGVTIYF. This sequence joins TRBV6-2 or TRBV6-3 and TRBJ1-3; 8 nucleotides align to TRBD1. Germline CDR1 reads MNHEY; CDR2 reads SVGEGT. This CDR3 region has 18 residues. The J segment lost 9 bases and the V segment lost 6 bases, leaving 22 bases of the junction unmatched.

The rearrangement joins TRBV27 to TRBJ2-7; 7 bases align to TRBD2. Germline values: CDR1 MNHEY, CDR2 SMNVEV (reference sequence). The CDR3 consists of 14 residues. Trimming at V came to 4 bases and at J to 4 bases, leaving 7 bases not matched to a gene. The CDR3 DNA reads as TGTGCCAGCAGTTCTTCCTACGGGGGGTACGAGCAGTACTTC. It is translated as CASSSSYGGYEQYF.

Ten or more counts support this clonotype. The V and J genes are TRBV5-5 and TRBJ2-7; 9 nucleotides line up with TRBD1. The CDR3 consists of 14 residues. J was trimmed by 2 bases and V by 4 bases; bases with no gene match: 4. CDR1 is SGHKS, CDR2 YYEKEE, per germline (reference sequence). The CDR3 nucleotides are TGTGCCAGCAGCAGGGACAGGGCACCCTACGAGCAGTACTTC. Translating gives CASSRDRAPYEQYF.

This clonotype has only a few counts. The chain recombines TRBV6-1 with TRBJ2-3; 8 positions agree with TRBD1. The germline CDR1 and CDR2 sequences are MNHNS and SASEGT. V lost 7 bases to trimming and J lost 2 bases; unmatched junction nucleotides: 5. The CDR3 covers 14 residues. The CDR3 DNA reads as TGTGCCAGCACCGGACAGGGACCCACAGATACGCAGTATTTT. This gives the protein CASTGQGPTDTQYF.

The chain joins TRBV5-1 to TRBJ2-5; 9 bases agree with TRBD1. The CDR3 covers 17 residues. Germline V gene data show CDR1 as SGHRS and CDR2 as YFSETQ. The V and J ends lost 1 base and 3 bases, in that order; junction bases with no gene match: 10. CDR3 in amino acids: CASSLTSWDRVKETQYF. For the CDR3, the DNA is TGCGCCAGCAGCTTGACATCTTGGGACAGGGTAAAAGAGACCCAGTACTTC.

This clonotype was picked up many times. V and J are TRBV19 and TRBJ2-2; D is ambiguous. This CDR3 has 12 amino acids. CDR1 is LNHDA, CDR2 SQIVND, per germline (reference sequence). Between the trimmed V and J ends, which lost 5 bases and 4 bases, there was a span of 5 bases. CDR3 coding DNA: TGTGCCAGTAGTTTAACCACCGGGGAGCTGTTTTTT. Residues: CASSLTTGELFF.

In its sample, this clonotype was seen a few times. The chain carries TRBV5-6 and TRBJ2-1; D possibly matches TRBD1 or TRBD2 (5 bases each). This CDR3 is built from 15 residues. Germline CDR1 reads SGHDT; CDR2 reads YYEEEE. V lost 4 bases and J lost 6, with 17 bases in between. Here the CDR3 reads CASSPLQRGTNEQFF. The CDR3 region has the DNA TGTGCCAGCAGCCCCCTCCAGAGGGGAACCAATGAGCAGTTCTTC.

This clonotype was observed a handful of times. The chain is built from TRBV4-3 and TRBJ2-1; 7 positions agree with TRBD2. V lost 0 bases to trimming and J lost 4 bases; unmatched junction nucleotides: 9. CDR1 is LGHNA, CDR2 YSLEER, per germline. The CDR3 is 17 residues long. DNA of the CDR3: TGCGCCAGCAGCCAAGACCTAGCGGAACTACGATACAATGAGCAGTTCTTC. It specifies CASSQDLAELRYNEQFF.

CDR3 nucleotides: TGTGCCAGCAGGGGCCGGGACAGGGGTATCCACGAGCAGTACTTC. Translated, it gives CASRGRDRGIHEQYF. The chain joins TRBV27 to TRBJ2-7, with TRBD1 matching over 10 bases. Losses at the gene ends were 6 bases for V and 5 bases for J; bases not matched to a gene: 10. Germline-derived CDR1 and CDR2 are MNHEY and SMNVEV (reference sequence). The CDR3 has 15 amino acids.

V usage is TRBV27 and J usage is TRBJ2-5; maybe TRBD2 (6 bases). With 5 bases removed from V and 3 bases from J, the gap between germline ends came to 16 bases. CDR1 and CDR2 (germline): MNHEY, SMNVEV (reference sequence). The length of the CDR3 is 15 residues. CDR3 nucleotide sequence: TGTGCCAGCAGTACCTATACGGGAGCGGAAGAGACCCAGTACTTC. Its translation: CASSTYTGAEETQYF.

The table lists this clonotype with many counts. This rearrangement joins TRBV24-1 to TRBJ1-2; D is unclear. This CDR3 has 15 amino acids. Trimming left V 4 bases short and J 3 bases short, with 14 bases between. Germline V lookup: CDR1 KGHDR, CDR2 SFDVKD. The chain's CDR3 is CATSDADGRDYGYTF. DNA of the CDR3: TGTGCCACCAGTGACGCGGACGGACGAGACTATGGCTACACCTTC.

This clonotype appeared a few times. V and J are TRBV27 and TRBJ1-5, with D possibly matching TRBD1 (6 bases). Per germline, CDR1 MNHEY and CDR2 SMNVEV (reference sequence). There are 15 residues in the CDR3. V shed 5 bases and J shed 3 bases, with 14 bases lying between them. For the CDR3, the DNA is TGTGCCAGCAGTATCAGGGGAGGGATCAATCAGCCCCAGCATTTT. Its protein product is CASSIRGGINQPQHF.

This clonotype was seen a few times. The chain combines TRBV6-1 with TRBJ2-2; TRBD1 matches 8 bases. Germline trimming cut 6 bases from V and 12 bases from J; bases unmatched to any gene: 9. The CDR3 is made up of 13 amino acids. The V gene's germline CDR1 is MNHNS and CDR2 SASEGT. CDR3 in amino acids: CASSDFRGHKLFF. CDR3 in DNA: TGTGCCAGCAGCGATTTCAGGGGGCATAAGCTGTTTTTT.

This clonotype was detected only a few times. This chain links TRBV11-2 with TRBJ1-1; D might be TRBD1 (5 bases). The CDR3 is 16 amino acids. V gave up 0 bases and J gave up 0 bases, with 11 bases separating them. The germline V gene has CDR1 SGHAT and CDR2 FQNNGV. The CDR3 nucleotides are TGTGCCAGCAGCTTAGAGCGCTGGGGGATGAACACTGAAGCTTTCTTT. It codes for CASSLERWGMNTEAFF. Supplemented by reference TRBV11-2 and TRBJ1-1, the full variable domain reads EAGVAQSPRYKIIEKRQSVAFWCNPISGHATLYWYQQILGQGPKLLIQFQNNGVVDDSQLPKDRFSAERLKGVDSTLKIQPAKLEDSAVYLCASSLERWGMNTEAFFGQGTRLTVV.

Many counts were recorded for this clonotype. This sequence joins TRBV20-1 and TRBJ2-7; 9 bases line up with TRBD2. The J segment lost 9 bases and the V segment lost 2 bases, leaving 17 bases of the junction unmatched. CDR1 and CDR2 from the germline V gene are DFQATT and SNEGSKA (reference sequence). CDR3 length: 16 amino acids. The CDR3 DNA follows: TGCAGTGCTAGATCCCCATCTAGCGGGAAGGGGTTCGGGCAGTACTTC. It yields the protein CSARSPSSGKGFGQYF.

The chain employs TRBV27 and TRBJ2-7; D is ambiguous. This CDR3 has 15 amino acids. Between the trimmed V and J ends, which lost 0 bases and 1 base, there was a span of 10 bases. Germline loops: CDR1 MNHEY, CDR2 SMNVEV (reference sequence). The CDR3 spells CASSLSNSRSYEQYF. The CDR3 region has the DNA TGTGCCAGCAGTTTATCGAATAGCAGATCCTACGAGCAGTACTTC.

The chain recombines TRBV11-2 with TRBJ2-6; unclear D gene. V was cut by 1 base and J by 11 bases, with 12 bases left in between. The CDR3 covers 14 residues. Germline V gene lookup returns CDR1 SGHAT and CDR2 FQNNGV. CDR3 sequence (DNA): TGTGCCAGCAGCTTAGCCCCCCTGTCCCACGTCCTGACTTTC. Translation gives CASSLAPLSHVLTF.

At least ten counts were recorded for this clonotype. This chain joins TRBV5-6 and TRBJ2-1; 14 bases map to TRBD2. The CDR3 covers 18 residues. Germline loops: CDR1 SGHDT, CDR2 YYEEEE. The V gene end was trimmed by 6 bases and the J gene end by 4 bases; junction bases not matched to a gene: 12. The CDR3 bases are TGTGCCAGCACCGAAGGAGGGACTAGCGGGGGACCTTACAATGAGCAGTTCTTC. This sequence encodes CASTEGGTSGGPYNEQFF.

Only a few counts were recorded for this clonotype. The chain employs TRBV28 and TRBJ2-3, with D possibly matching TRBD1 (6 bases). In germline, CDR1 is MDHEN, CDR2 SYDVKM. This CDR3 has 15 amino acids. V lost 3 bases and J 0 bases, leaving 10 bases between the germline ends. CDR3 in DNA: TGTGCCAGCAGTTTGGACAGAATCAGCACAGATACGCAGTATTTT. Translating it yields CASSLDRISTDTQYF.

Many counts were recorded for this clonotype. The chain carries TRBV21-1 and TRBJ2-1; the table assigns TRBD2, which was not confirmed against the DNA. TRBV21-1 is a pseudogene segment. The CDR3 runs to 17 residues. CDR3 in amino acids: CASSPLERAKGRNEQFF. Written as DNA, the CDR3 is TGTGCCAGCAGCCCCCTAGAGAGGGCCAAGGGCCGCAATGAGCAGTTCTTC.

This clonotype came up a few times. J is TRBJ1-2 and V is TRBV7-9; D ambiguous. Per germline, CDR1 SEHNR and CDR2 FQNEAQ (reference sequence). This CDR3 has 13 residues. V lost 5 bases and J lost 0, with 7 bases in between. The CDR3 DNA follows: TGTGCCAGCAGCAGTACAGCTAACTATGGCTACACCTTC. Amino acid sequence: CASSSTANYGYTF.

CDR3 DNA: TGCGCCAGCACCTCAGGGGAAGGCTATGGCTACACCTTC. Its translation is CASTSGEGYGYTF. The chain is built from TRBV5-1 and TRBJ1-2; tentative D call: TRBD1 (6 bases). V was pared by 6 bases and J by 4 bases, with 13 bases between. CDR3 length: 13 amino acids. CDR1 SGHRS and CDR2 YFSETQ come from the germline V gene.

This clonotype showed up many times. The rearrangement uses TRBV5-1 and TRBJ2-1; 14 bases are shared with TRBD2. CDR1 and CDR2 (germline): SGHRS, YFSETQ. With 4 bases clipped from V and 0 bases from J, the junction kept 9 bases outside the gene matches. The CDR3 totals 19 residues. The CDR3 sequence is CASSTGLAGAPSSYNEQFF. Here the CDR3 DNA reads TGCGCCAGCAGCACGGGACTAGCGGGAGCACCGAGCTCCTACAATGAGCAGTTCTTC.

V usage is TRBV7-9 and J usage is TRBJ2-1; D is unclear. V shed 4 bases and J shed 9 bases, with 10 bases lying between them. This CDR3 has 12 amino acids. Germline V gene lookup returns CDR1 SEHNR and CDR2 FQNEAQ (reference sequence). The CDR3 nucleotides read TGTGCCAGCAGCTCCAATAGTGGTGAGCAGTTCTTC. Translation gives CASSSNSGEQFF.

This clonotype has only a few counts. The V and J genes are TRBV13 and TRBJ1-5; maybe TRBD1 (5 bases). Germline CDR1 is PRHDT and CDR2 is FYEKMQ (reference sequence). There are 16 residues in the CDR3. V lost 1 base to trimming and J lost 3 bases, with 13 bases between them. The CDR3 DNA reads TGTGCCAGCAGCTTAGAAAGGGGTCGGGACAATCAGCCCCAGCATTTT. This encodes CASSLERGRDNQPQHF.

This clonotype was counted only a few times. The junction and the germline gene differ at one end; a read error may be behind it. The V call is TRBV5-6, the J call TRBJ2-2, with a tentative D call TRBD1 (6 bases). This CDR3 is built from 17 residues. Germline V lookup: CDR1 SGHDT, CDR2 YYEEEE. CDR3 amino acids: CASSLGLDRMDTGELFF. The CDR3 region has the DNA TGTGCCAGCAGTTTGGGGCTCGACAGGATGGACACCGGGGAGCTGTTTTTT.

This clonotype has just a few counts. The chain recombines TRBV9 with TRBJ2-7; a weak D match, TRBD2 (6 bases). From germline, CDR1 is SGDLS and CDR2 YYNGEE. Trimming cost V 3 bases and J 9 bases, with 19 bases left between them. This CDR3 comprises 14 residues. The DNA for the CDR3 is TGTGCCAGCAGCGGCACCGGGACTTCCCCCGGGCAGTACTTC. Its protein is CASSGTGTSPGQYF.

This clonotype was observed many times. This sequence joins TRBV6-4 and TRBJ2-3, with D tentatively TRBD2 (5 bases). The CDR3 has 13 residues. V lost 6 bases and J lost 6, with 13 bases in between. Germline V lookup: CDR1 MRHNA, CDR2 SNTAGT. CDR3 nucleotides: TGTGCCAGCAGCTCAACTAGTCAGGATACGCAGTATTTT. It is translated as CASSSTSQDTQYF.